This T cell receptor beta chain was identified during a study of T cells after yellow fever vaccination. At the level of the study: Fractions with few cells were prepared using SMART-Seq v4 Ultra Low Input. General study results and limits: The secondary T-cell response peaked on day 5, not day 15, but was weaker.

For TCR, cDNA came from 5'RACE template switching, which added a universal primer site and UMIs. In TCRdb, the 5' RACE reads were re-called with MiXCR into one record per CDR3 protein. This sample has about 330,000 distinct CDR3 sequences, with 8% to 9.5% found just once. Concerning this clonotype itself: Its antigen is not identified.

The material was PBMCs, obtained roughly 45 days after the first yellow fever vaccination. The sequence came from a man between 18 and 29 years old who received the YFV17D yellow fever vaccine.

The CDR3 loop reads CASSTRSSGNTIYF. CDR3 nucleotide sequence: TGTGCCAGCAGCACCCGCAGTTCTGGAAACACCATATATTTT. The chain employs TRBV5-4 and TRBJ1-3; D not resolved. V shed 4 bases and J shed 1 base, with 9 bases lying between them. The CDR3 has 14 residues. The germline gives CDR1 SGHNT, CDR2 YYREEE (reference sequence).